The 21 T cell receptor beta chains reported below all come from one sample, sequenced in a study of shared clonotypes between healthy human individuals. Using immunoSEQ multiplex PCR, the repertoire was profiled, and TCRdb retains in-frame clones only, with some absent. The table records fewer than 1.4 million clones, around 78% of them present only once. The sample taken for sequencing was memory CD4+ T cells from PBMCs. Subset defined: CD45RA-negative fraction. These receptors were taken from a young man in good health. Some clones in this sample may be carry-over from other donors' samples.

In DNA form, the CDR3 reads TGTGCCAGCAGCTTCGGGCGCGGGAGTGGCAATGAGCAGTTCTTC. Its protein is CASSFGRGSGNEQFF. This chain joins TRBV7-2 and TRBJ2-1; 7 bases line up with TRBD2. CDR3 length equals 15 residues. Germline V CDR1 and CDR2: SGHTA, FQGNSA. V lost 3 bases and J lost 6; bases outside the gene matches: 8.

V is TRBV7-2 and J is TRBJ2-1, with 8 bases identical to TRBD2. The CDR3 sequence is 16 residues long. V lost 1 base, J lost 6 bases, and 8 bases stayed unmatched. Germline V gene lookup returns CDR1 SGHTA and CDR2 FQGNSA. The CDR3 loop is CASSLEASGLPNEQFF. Here the CDR3 DNA reads TGTGCCAGCAGCTTAGAGGCTAGCGGGCTCCCCAATGAGCAGTTCTTC.

In the case of this clone: This clone may be a read error of a much larger clone one base away. The gene calls are TRBV28 and TRBJ1-2; 8 bases line up with TRBD1. In germline, CDR1 is MDHEN, CDR2 SYDVKM. The CDR3 runs 15 residues. J gave up 4 bases and V 5 bases, and 9 bases lay outside the gene matches. The CDR3 here is CASSPTGGSFYGYTF. CDR3 in DNA: TGTGCCAGCAGTCCCACAGGGGGGTCTTTCTATGGCTACACCTTC.

The gene calls are TRBV28 and TRBJ2-7, with 8 bases aligning to TRBD1. The CDR3 sequence is 13 residues long. The germline gives CDR1 MDHEN, CDR2 SYDVKM. V trimming: 8 bases; J trimming: 3 bases; junction bases outside the gene matches: 6. The CDR3 DNA reads as TGTGCCAGCCAGACAGGGGTCCTCTACGAGCAGTACTTC. Its protein is CASQTGVLYEQYF.

The genes are TRBV7-9 and TRBJ2-1, with 7 positions matching TRBD2. Per germline, CDR1 SEHNR and CDR2 FQNEAQ (reference sequence). With 5 bases clipped from V and 4 bases from J, the junction kept 11 bases outside the gene matches. This CDR3 is built from 16 residues. CDR3 nucleotide sequence: TGTGCCAGCAGCCCCCGACTAGCCCCTAAATACAATGAGCAGTTCTTC. It codes for CASSPRLAPKYNEQFF.

This clone was picked up a small number of times. The rearrangement links TRBV29-1 to TRBJ1-6, with 7 positions matching TRBD1. The CDR3 contains 14 residues. The junction had 13 bases not matched to a gene; V was cut back by 7 bases and J by 10 bases. Germline V gene data show CDR1 as SQVTM and CDR2 as ANQGSEA. In DNA form, the CDR3 reads TGCAGCGCCCGACAGGGTCCTATAGGATCACCCCTCCACTTT. Protein product: CSARQGPIGSPLHF.

This clone was seen only a few times. The rearrangement links TRBV2 to TRBJ2-6; 7 nucleotides align to TRBD1. The CDR3 sequence is 18 residues long. The ends lost 6 bases at V and 0 bases at J; junction bases unmatched: 11. Germline loops: CDR1 SNHLY, CDR2 FYNNEI. In DNA, the CDR3 is TGTGCCAGCAGACTACTCCGGGACAGAGACTCTGGGGCCAACGTCCTGACTTTC. It is translated as CASRLLRDRDSGANVLTF.

The chain combines TRBV6-1 with TRBJ1-1, with D possibly TRBD1 on 5 matching bases. Per germline, CDR1 MNHNS and CDR2 SASEGT. Trimming stripped 9 bases from V and 1 base from J, with 18 bases between. The CDR3 is made up of 15 amino acids. The CDR3 protein is CASVPGYAGNTEAFF. CDR3 nucleotides: TGTGCCAGTGTCCCAGGGTACGCGGGGAACACTGAAGCTTTCTTT.

The chain carries TRBV2 and TRBJ2-5; D uncertain. Germline CDR1 reads SNHLY; CDR2 reads FYNNEI. V was clipped by 3 bases and J by 3 bases, with 17 bases between them. This CDR3 region has 16 residues. In nucleotides, the CDR3 is TGTGCCAGCAGTGATGGTGCAGTGGGCTGGGAAGAGACCCAGTACTTC. As protein: CASSDGAVGWEETQYF. Looking up the rest from reference TRBV2 and TRBJ2-5 gives the full variable domain: EPEVTQTPSHQVTQMGQEVILRCVPISNHLYFYWYRQILGQKVEFLVSFYNNEISEKSEIFDDQFSVERPDGSNFTLKIRSTKLEDSAMYFCASSDGAVGWEETQYFGPGTRLLVL.

This clone came up once. This chain uses TRBV7-6 with TRBJ2-5; 12 positions match TRBD1. Gene TRBJ2-7 matches the end of the DNA better, so the J call may be wrong. The length of the CDR3 is 14 residues. Germline V gene lookup returns CDR1 SGHVS and CDR2 FNYEAQ. CDR3 in DNA: TGTGCCAGCAGCTCGGGGACAGGGGGCACCGAGCAGTACTTC. As protein: CASSSGTGGTEQYF.

This clone was observed many times. The V gene is TRBV9, the J gene TRBJ2-2, with no clear D. The germline CDR1 and CDR2 sequences are SGDLS and YYNGEE. With 4 bases removed from V and 6 bases from J, the gap between germline ends came to 10 bases. The CDR3 loop spans 13 amino acids. CDR3 coding DNA: TGTGCCAGCAGCCCCGAAGTCGCCGGGGAGCTGTTTTTT. Its translation is CASSPEVAGELFF. The full variable domain, its missing parts supplied by reference TRBV9 and TRBJ2-2, is DSGVTQTPKHLITATGQRVTLRCSPRSGDLSVYWYQQSLDQGLQFLIQYYNGEERAKGNILERFSAQQFPDLHSELNLSSLELGDSALYFCASSPEVAGELFFGEGSRLTVL.

V gene TRBV5-1 combines with J gene TRBJ1-3; no reliable D call. Trimming removed 4 bases from V and 1 base from J, with 12 bases in between. This CDR3 spans 15 amino acids. The V gene's germline CDR1 is SGHRS and CDR2 YFSETQ. CDR3 loop: CASSPMPGSGNTIYF. The CDR3 DNA reads as TGCGCCAGCAGCCCCATGCCGGGATCTGGAAACACCATATATTTT. The full variable domain, its missing parts supplied by reference TRBV5-1 and TRBJ1-3, is KAGVTQTPRYLIKTRGQQVTLSCSPISGHRSVSWYQQTPGQGLQFLFEYFSETQRNKGNFPGRFSGRQFSNSRSEMNVSTLELGDSALYLCASSPMPGSGNTIYFGEGSWLTVV.

This clone has only one observation. Other DNA variants within this sample encode the same CDR3. For the CDR3, the DNA is TGTGCCAGCTCGCCCCGCGCAGATACGCAGTATTTT. Translation: CASSPRADTQYF. This chain uses TRBV18 with TRBJ2-3; D is unclear. Germline CDR1 reads KGHSH; CDR2 reads LQKENI. Trimming removed 6 bases from V and 4 bases from J, with 8 bases in between. CDR3 size: 12 residues.

The V call is TRBV5-4, the J call TRBJ2-7; a possible D gene is TRBD1 (6 bases). Looked up from germline, CDR1 is SGHNT and CDR2 is YYREEE (reference sequence). V was cut by 1 base and J by 2 bases, with 13 bases left in between. This CDR3 has 15 residues. The CDR3 DNA follows: TGTGCCAGCAGCTTGAGTCAGGGGATCGCCTACGAGCAGTACTTC. Protein product: CASSLSQGIAYEQYF.

The CDR3 here is CATSRQGRNYGYTF. The CDR3 DNA is TGTGCCACCAGCAGACAGGGGAGGAACTATGGCTACACCTTC. The V call is TRBV15, the J call TRBJ1-2, with D maybe TRBD1 (6 bases). Germline values: CDR1 LNHNV, CDR2 YYDKDF (reference sequence). Trimming stripped 2 bases from V and 2 bases from J, with 9 bases between. The CDR3 is made up of 14 amino acids.

As to this clone: The sample holds other DNA sequences that translate to the same CDR3. The rearrangement uses TRBV9 and TRBJ2-5; 11 nucleotides align to TRBD2. This CDR3 has 15 amino acids. The junction had 1 base not matched to a gene; V was cut back by 0 bases and J by 3 bases. Germline V CDR1 and CDR2: SGDLS, YYNGEE. This chain's CDR3 is CASSVGLAGKETQYF. CDR3 sequence (DNA): TGTGCCAGCAGCGTAGGACTAGCGGGAAAAGAGACCCAGTACTTC.

The chain carries TRBV7-2 and TRBJ2-7; D may be TRBD1 (5 bases). The CDR3 sequence is 15 residues long. The germline gives CDR1 SGHTA, CDR2 FQGNSA. Trimming pared 1 base from V and 1 base from J, leaving 11 bases between. CDR3 bases: TGTGCCAGCAGCTTAGGAAGGGGTATTTCCTACGAGCAGTACTTC. This gives the protein CASSLGRGISYEQYF.

This sequence joins TRBV6-6 and TRBJ2-7, with TRBD2 as a possible D gene (6 bases). The CDR3 spans 16 residues. The V and J ends lost 0 bases and 6 bases respectively, with 18 bases between them. The V gene's germline CDR1 is MNHNY and CDR2 SVGAGI (reference sequence). CDR3 in amino acids: CASSYSIGGGSSEQYF. The CDR3 DNA reads as TGTGCCAGCAGTTACTCGATTGGGGGAGGCAGTTCCGAGCAGTACTTC.

There are many counts of this clone. The rearrangement links TRBV15 to TRBJ1-5; maybe TRBD1 (6 bases). The germline V gene has CDR1 LNHNV and CDR2 YYDKDF (reference sequence). With 2 bases removed from V and 0 bases from J, the gap between germline ends came to 8 bases. The CDR3 runs to 15 residues. CDR3 nucleotide sequence: TGTGCCACCAGCAGACGGACAGATAGCAATCAGCCCCAGCATTTT. Residues: CATSRRTDSNQPQHF.

The CDR3 region is CASSLTGTSGRRGADTQYF. The DNA for the CDR3 is TGCGCCAGCAGCTTGACCGGGACTAGCGGGAGAAGGGGAGCAGATACGCAGTATTTT. V and J are TRBV5-1 and TRBJ2-3, with TRBD2 matching 14 bases. The CDR3 has 19 amino acids. Germline trimming cut 1 base from V and 4 bases from J; bases unmatched to any gene: 11. The germline CDR1 and CDR2 sequences are SGHRS and YFSETQ.

The chain combines TRBV29-1 with TRBJ2-4; weak D call: TRBD2 (7 bases). V gave up 5 bases and J gave up 6 bases, with 14 bases separating them. The CDR3 sequence is 13 residues long. The germline CDR1 and CDR2 sequences are SQVTM and ANQGSEA. CDR3 sequence (DNA): TGCAGCGTTCCAGACGGGGGGCGAAACATTCAGTACTTC. Protein product: CSVPDGGRNIQYF.